These T cell receptor beta chains were read from a single sample in a study of blood T cell repertoires in COVID-19. The repertoire was sequenced with immunoSEQ multiplex PCR; TCRdb's copy has only in-frame clones and lacks some. The sample contains about 350,000 clones, around nine tenths of which appear only once. The sequenced material came from peripheral blood. The receptor set was obtained from a young woman who had recovered from COVID-19. Each CDR3 is given with its conserved first and last residue. D genes are given only for firm matches. Size tells how often a clone was seen (once, few, many) or the class of an expanded clone, and some rows leave it out.

.	.	TRBV10-3	TRBJ1-2	CAISESGGLGYGYTF	TGTGCCATCAGTGAGTCCGGGGGACTGGGATATGGCTACACCTTC
.	TRBD2	TRBV7-9	TRBJ2-1	CASRPPGGAGFNEQFF	TGTGCCAGCAGACCCCCGGGGGGAGCGGGTTTCAATGAGCAGTTCTTC
.	TRBD1	TRBV18	TRBJ2-2	CASSPDRGGTTGELFF	TGTGCCAGCTCACCCGACAGGGGCGGTACCACCGGGGAGCTGTTTTTT
.	.	TRBV24-1	TRBJ2-1	CATSVRALNEQFF	TGTGCCACCAGTGTGCGCGCCCTCAATGAGCAGTTCTTC
.	TRBD1	TRBV5-1	TRBJ2-2	CASSPDRSYTGELFF	TGCGCCAGCAGCCCGGACAGGTCCTACACCGGGGAGCTGTTTTTT
.	.	TRBV7-9	TRBJ1-1	CASSPISGTEAFF	TGTGCCAGCAGCCCTATATCGGGCACTGAAGCTTTCTTT
.	.	TRBV11-3	TRBJ1-2	CASSSTDSNYGYTF	TGTGCCAGCAGCTCGACGGACAGTAACTATGGCTACACCTTC
.	TRBD1	TRBV3-1/TRBV3-2	TRBJ1-1	CASSQLRQGTPEAFF	TGTGCCAGCAGCCAATTGAGACAGGGGACCCCTGAAGCTTTCTTT
.	TRBD1	TRBV11-3	TRBJ2-5	CASSYRTGTKTQYF	TGTGCCAGCAGCTACCGGACAGGGACGAAGACCCAGTACTTC
.	TRBD2	TRBV5-1	TRBJ2-5	CASSRGLAGETQYF	TGCGCCAGCAGTCGGGGACTAGCGGGAGAGACCCAGTACTTC
.	.	TRBV7-2	TRBJ2-2	CASSFRAQGGELFF	TGTGCCAGCAGCTTCAGGGCGCAGGGCGGGGAGCTGTTTTTT
.	TRBD1	TRBV5-1	TRBJ1-4	CASSLHRGIEKLFF	TGCGCCAGCAGCTTGCACAGGGGAATTGAAAAACTGTTTTTT
.	TRBD2	TRBV27	TRBJ2-3	CASSSLAGGRRTQYF	TGTGCCAGCAGTTCCCTAGCGGGAGGCCGCCGGACGCAGTATTTT
.	.	TRBV27	TRBJ1-5	CASSFRVSQPQHF	TGTGCCAGCAGTTTCAGGGTATCACAGCCCCAGCATTTT
.	TRBD1	TRBV2	TRBJ2-1	CASSVGTGPYNEQFF	TGTGCCAGCAGTGTAGGGACAGGTCCTTACAATGAGCAGTTCTTC
.	TRBD1	TRBV12-5	TRBJ1-5	CASGLSTGTGLPWSQHF	TGTGCTAGTGGTTTGTCAACCGGGACAGGGCTCCCTTGGTCCCAGCATTTT
.	TRBD1	TRBV5-1	TRBJ1-1	CASSILGQANTEAFF	TGCGCCAGCAGCATCCTAGGACAGGCGAACACTGAAGCTTTCTTT
once	.	TRBV18	TRBJ1-5	CASSTTNQPQHF	TGTGCCAGCTCAACGACAAATCAGCCCCAGCATTTT
.	.	TRBV7-8	TRBJ2-1	CASSLVLGQPGGYNEQFF	TGTGCCAGCAGCTTAGTTTTGGGACAGCCTGGGGGGTACAATGAGCAGTTCTTC
.	TRBD2	TRBV7-8	TRBJ2-1	CASSPQLGERGNEQFF	TGTGCCAGCAGCCCGCAACTCGGCGAGCGGGGTAATGAGCAGTTCTTC
.	.	TRBV29-1	TRBJ1-2	CSVGYRDYGYTF	TGCAGCGTTGGCTACAGAGACTATGGCTACACCTTC
.	TRBD2	TRBV7-9	TRBJ2-1	CASSSPRAGVLEQFF	TGTGCCAGCAGCTCGCCGAGAGCGGGAGTGCTTGAGCAGTTCTTC
.	TRBD2	TRBV3-1/TRBV3-2	TRBJ2-2	CASSQGTSGRVTGELFF	TGTGCCAGCAGCCAAGGAACTAGCGGGAGAGTCACCGGGGAGCTGTTTTTT
.	TRBD2	TRBV5-1	TRBJ2-1	CASSLTSGSNWGGEQFF	TGCGCCAGCAGCTTGACTAGCGGGAGTAATTGGGGCGGTGAGCAGTTCTTC
.	.	TRBV7-9	TRBJ1-1	CASSTREDRGTEAFF	TGTGCCAGCAGCACACGTGAAGACCGCGGAACTGAAGCTTTCTTT
.	.	TRBV6-5	TRBJ2-3	CASRAEGSTDTQYF	TGTGCCAGCAGGGCTGAGGGAAGCACAGATACGCAGTATTTT
.	.	TRBV5-6	TRBJ1-2	CASSPSGNYGYTF	TGTGCCAGCAGCCCTAGTGGGAACTATGGCTACACCTTC
.	TRBD1	TRBV9	TRBJ1-1	CASTPGQGYTEAFF	TGTGCCAGCACCCCGGGACAGGGCTACACTGAAGCTTTCTTT
.	.	TRBV19	TRBJ1-4	CASSLRRPTNEKLFF	TGTGCCAGTAGCTTACGGAGGCCAACTAATGAAAAACTGTTTTTT
.	.	TRBV4-3	TRBJ1-1	CASSQDWTAREAFF	TGCGCCAGCAGCCAAGATTGGACAGCCCGTGAAGCTTTCTTT
once	.	TRBV5-6	TRBJ1-2	CASSLGVAAGLYGYTF	TGTGCCAGCAGCTTGGGTGTCGCGGCAGGGCTCTATGGCTACACCTTC
.	.	TRBV9	TRBJ1-1	CASSPQPRNTEAFF	TGTGCCAGCAGCCCCCAACCCAGGAACACTGAAGCTTTCTTT
.	.	TRBV19	TRBJ1-5	CASSIGGVGNQPQHF	TGTGCCAGTAGTATCGGCGGAGTGGGCAATCAGCCCCAGCATTTT
.	.	TRBV18	TRBJ1-2	CASSPPREVLVRGYTF	TGTGCCAGCTCACCACCCCGTGAAGTCCTAGTTCGGGGCTACACCTTC
.	.	TRBV29-1	TRBJ2-2	CSVLQTTTGELFF	TGCAGCGTGTTACAGACTACGACCGGGGAGCTGTTTTTT
.	.	TRBV6-2/TRBV6-3	TRBJ2-3	CASSLYTDTQYF	TGTGCCAGCAGTTTATACACAGATACGCAGTATTTT